The sequence of this T cell receptor (beta chain) was determined in a study of T-cell memory formation after mild COVID-19. Overall study results and limits: Mainly in CM and EM were contracting CD4+ clones; CD8+ were in EMRA.

Using its own MiXCR run on the 5' RACE reads, TCRdb lists one record per CDR3 protein. The sample carries 250,000 to 350,000 distinct CDR3 sequences, roughly an eighth recorded once. After removal of 4 bases from V and 6 bases from J, the junction contained 6 bases not matched to a gene. There are 14 residues in the CDR3. CDR1 is SGHRS, CDR2 YFSETQ, per germline. This clonotype has just a few counts. Its target is not known. This chain uses TRBV5-1 with TRBJ1-4, with 7 bases lining up with TRBD1. Sequenced sample: PBMCs or a T cell subset sorted from them (not recorded which). This sequence was found in a young man who had mild COVID-19 (a few samples of this study predate the infection). Cell type and time point are not known. This CDR3 is CASSLDRAHEKLFF. The CDR3 DNA is TGCGCCAGCAGCCTCGACAGGGCCCATGAAAAACTGTTTTTT.